The sequence of this T cell receptor beta chain was determined in a study of quantifying T cell responses using KT2 cells. In the study overall: Reverse transcription used primers in the TCR alpha and beta constant regions.

This clonotype occurred many times. CDR1 and CDR2 from the germline V gene are SGHRS and YFSETQ. Trimming pared 0 bases from V and 1 base from J, leaving 1 base between. The CDR3 covers 12 residues. The cDNA 3' end received a ligated oligonucleotide with a UMI. First-round PCR used roughly 4 cycles and beta primers RC1.1 and RC1.2 covering TRBC1 and TRBC2. Separate processing of TCR alpha and beta chains began at the second PCR. TCRdb re-called the UMI-ligation and nested PCR reads with MiXCR, one entry per CDR3 protein. The table has approximately 54,000 distinct CDR3 sequences, around 10% seen once. Known numbers of the T cell clone KT2 were added to PBMC.

This chain joins TRBV5-1 and TRBJ2-5; unclear D gene. The sequenced sample consisted of PBMCs spiked with cells of the T cell clone KT2. This TCR came from a human donor. CDR3 sequence (DNA): TGCGCCAGCAGCTTGGGCCAAGAGACCCAGTACTTC. Protein product: CASSLGQETQYF.